These 22 T cell receptor beta chains were all obtained from the same sample, sequenced in a study of blood T cell repertoires in COVID-19. Profiling relied on immunoSEQ multiplex PCR, and the TCRdb table lists in-frame clones only, not all of them. The table has tens of thousands of clones, around 90% seen once. Source material: peripheral blood. These receptors came from a man in his sixties with acute or convalescent COVID-19.

The chain employs TRBV3-1 (or the pseudogene TRBV3-2) and TRBJ2-2; D is possibly TRBD1 (6 bases). This CDR3 region has 14 residues. V shed 4 bases and J shed 5 bases, with 11 bases lying between them. Germline CDR1 reads LGHDT; CDR2 reads YNNKEL (reference sequence). The CDR3 DNA reads as TGTGCCAGCAGCCGCTTCAGGGGAACCGGGGAGCTGTTTTTT. It yields the protein CASSRFRGTGELFF.

This rearrangement joins TRBV7-3 to TRBJ2-3, with D possibly matching TRBD1 (6 bases). CDR3 length equals 15 residues. The germline V and J ends were trimmed by 3 bases and 2 bases, with 12 bases remaining between them. Germline V gene sequence: CDR1 SGHTA, CDR2 FQGTGA. The CDR3 region has the DNA TGTGCCAGCAGCTTTCTGGGGGCTTACACAGATACGCAGTATTTT. This gives the protein CASSFLGAYTDTQYF.

The chain is built from TRBV5-6 and TRBJ1-1, with D hard to call. The V end lost 0 bases, the J end lost 5 bases, and 14 bases lay between the germline ends. Per germline, CDR1 SGHDT and CDR2 YYEEEE. The CDR3 length is 15 residues. The CDR3 sequence is CASSLERRGGTEAFF. The CDR3 DNA sequence: TGTGCCAGCAGCTTGGAGAGGCGGGGAGGTACTGAAGCTTTCTTT.

This chain joins TRBV29-1 and TRBJ1-2; maybe TRBD1 (6 bases). The germline V gene encodes CDR1 SQVTM and CDR2 ANQGSEA. V lost 2 bases to trimming and J lost 4 bases, with 11 bases between them. The CDR3 loop spans 13 amino acids. The CDR3 here is CSVENQGLYGYTF. CDR3 DNA: TGCAGCGTTGAAAACCAGGGGCTCTATGGCTACACCTTC.

The chain recombines TRBV11-3 with TRBJ2-2, with D unresolved. Germline V CDR1 and CDR2: SGHNT, YENEEA. V shed 7 bases and J shed 2 bases, with 17 bases lying between them. This CDR3 has 16 amino acids. The CDR3 coding sequence is TGTGCCAGCACCGAACGATTAACAGCCAACACCGGGGAGCTGTTTTTT. It specifies CASTERLTANTGELFF.

The V call is TRBV30, the J call TRBJ2-2, with D uncertain. Deletions cut 3 bases from V and 6 bases from J, with 2 bases between. CDR3 size: 10 residues. In germline, CDR1 is GTSNPN, CDR2 SVGIG (reference sequence). The CDR3 DNA reads as TGTGCCTGGAGCTCCGGGGAGCTGTTTTTT. This translates into CAWSSGELFF.

CDR3 residues: CASSQDLSGGLSYTQYF. The DNA of the CDR3 is TGTGCCAGCAGCCAAGACTTGTCGGGGGGGCTCAGCTATACGCAGTATTTT. The chain links TRBV3-1 (or the pseudogene TRBV3-2) to TRBJ2-3; TRBD2 agrees at 8 bases. V trimming: 0 bases; J trimming: 7 bases; junction bases outside the gene matches: 12. This CDR3 comprises 17 residues. Germline CDR1 LGHDT, CDR2 YNNKEL (reference sequence).

J is TRBJ1-6 and V is TRBV11-2, with 9 positions matching TRBD1. Trimming at V came to 4 bases and at J to 7 bases, leaving 5 bases not matched to a gene. The CDR3 has 15 residues. CDR1 is SGHAT and CDR2 is FQNNGV in the germline V gene. CDR3 nucleotide sequence: TGTGCCAGCAGCTCAGCCGGGACAGGGAATTCACCCCTCCACTTT. It specifies CASSSAGTGNSPLHF.

The chain couples TRBV10-2 to TRBJ2-2; perhaps TRBD2 as D (5 bases). The V end lost 6 bases, the J end lost 3 bases, and 11 bases lay between the germline ends. This CDR3 contains 14 residues. Germline CDR1 is WSHSY and CDR2 is SAAADI. The CDR3 bases are TGCGCCAGCAGGGGGTCGGGGTACACCGGGGAGCTGTTTTTT. Amino acids: CASRGSGYTGELFF.

The chain couples TRBV29-1 to TRBJ1-2, with TRBD1 as a possible D gene (5 bases). This CDR3 comprises 10 residues. CDR1 is SQVTM, CDR2 ANQGSEA, per germline. Trimming removed 5 bases from V and 6 bases from J, with 7 bases in between. CDR3 residues: CSVLGDGYTF. The CDR3 DNA sequence: TGCAGCGTTCTAGGGGATGGCTACACCTTC. Full variable domain (rest looked up from reference TRBV29-1 and TRBJ1-2): SAVISQKPSRDICQRGTSLTIQCQVDSQVTMMFWYRQQPGQSLTLIATANQGSEATYESGFVIDKFPISRPNLTFSTLTVSNMSPEDSSIYLCSVLGDGYTFGSGTRLTVV.

The CDR3 DNA sequence: TGTGCCAGCAGCTTAGGACTCGGGACTAGAGCAGATGGGCAGTTCTTC. Translated: CASSLGLGTRADGQFF. The chain has TRBV11-3 and TRBJ2-1, with TRBD2 identical over 8 bases. The trim removed 1 base at V and 12 bases at J, leaving 14 bases unmatched. The CDR3 is made up of 16 amino acids. Germline V gives CDR1 SGHNT, CDR2 YENEEA.

This rearrangement joins TRBV19 to TRBJ2-3; TRBD2 matches 7 bases. The CDR3 is 16 residues long. V shed 3 bases, J shed 2 bases, and the junction held 8 bases outside the gene matches. Germline loops: CDR1 LNHDA, CDR2 SQIVND (reference sequence). The CDR3 DNA follows: TGTGCCAGTAGTATTTCTAGCGGCGCAACCACAGATACGCAGTATTTT. This codes for CASSISSGATTDTQYF.

The genes are TRBV10-2 and TRBJ2-2; 8 positions agree with TRBD2. The CDR3 extends over 16 amino acids. V lost 2 bases, J lost 4 bases, and 6 bases stayed unmatched. Germline CDR1 reads WSHSY; CDR2 reads SAAADI. As DNA, the CDR3 is TGCGCCAGCAGTGAGCCGGGGGGGCCGGGCACCGGGGAGCTGTTTTTT. Protein product: CASSEPGGPGTGELFF.

The V and J genes are TRBV6-5 and TRBJ2-3; a weak D match, TRBD2 (5 bases). V shed 2 bases and J shed 5 bases, with 17 bases lying between them. This CDR3 has 16 amino acids. From germline, CDR1 is MNHEY and CDR2 SVGAGI. Written as DNA, the CDR3 is TGTGCCAGCAGTTACGAGTGGCCGTCGGGAAGAGATACGCAGTATTTT. Translating it yields CASSYEWPSGRDTQYF.

The J gene is TRBJ1-5, the V gene TRBV9; 11 nucleotides line up with TRBD1. The V and J ends lost 5 bases and 5 bases, in that order; junction bases with no gene match: 3. The CDR3 has 14 residues. The V gene's germline CDR1 is SGDLS and CDR2 YYNGEE. The CDR3 region is CASSKDRGHQPQHF. The DNA of the CDR3 is TGTGCCAGCAGTAAGGACAGGGGGCATCAGCCCCAGCATTTT.

The chain carries TRBV5-6 and TRBJ1-3; D is undetermined. With 0 bases removed from V and 2 bases from J, the gap between germline ends came to 6 bases. This CDR3 contains 14 residues. CDR1 and CDR2 (germline): SGHDT, YYEEEE. CDR3 DNA: TGTGCCAGCAGCTTGGGGACTACTGGAAACACCATATATTTT. Protein product: CASSLGTTGNTIYF.

CDR3 nucleotides: TGTGCCAGCAGTTATCCCCCGGAGACGAACACTGAAGCTTTCTTT. Its translation is CASSYPPETNTEAFF. The V gene is TRBV6-6, the J gene TRBJ1-1; no clear D. The CDR3 loop spans 15 amino acids. V shed 3 bases and J shed 1 base, with 12 bases lying between them. The germline V gene encodes CDR1 MNHNY and CDR2 SVGAGI (reference sequence).

V usage is TRBV7-2 and J usage is TRBJ2-3; 10 positions agree with TRBD1. The CDR3 spans 15 residues. Germline-derived CDR1 and CDR2 are SGHTA and FQGNSA. V was pared by 5 bases and J by 4 bases, with 6 bases of the junction left unmatched. This chain's CDR3 is CASSPGQGGSDTQYF. The CDR3 DNA is TGTGCCAGCAGCCCCGGACAGGGGGGATCAGATACGCAGTATTTT. Drawing the rest from reference TRBV7-2 and TRBJ2-3, the complete variable domain is GAGVSQSPSNKVTEKGKDVELRCDPISGHTALYWYRQSLGQGLEFLIYFQGNSAPDKSGLPSDRFSAERTGGSVSTLTIQRTQQEDSAVYLCASSPGQGGSDTQYFGPGTRLTVL.

The genes are TRBV5-1 and TRBJ2-1, with D unresolved. The length of the CDR3 is 12 residues. The V and J ends lost 1 base and 7 bases respectively, with 6 bases between them. Looked up from germline, CDR1 is SGHRS and CDR2 is YFSETQ. The chain's CDR3 is CASSLLLNEQFF. The CDR3 bases are TGCGCCAGCAGCTTGTTACTTAATGAGCAGTTCTTC. Filled out from reference TRBV5-1 and TRBJ2-1, the complete variable domain reads KAGVTQTPRYLIKTRGQQVTLSCSPISGHRSVSWYQQTPGQGLQFLFEYFSETQRNKGNFPGRFSGRQFSNSRSEMNVSTLELGDSALYLCASSLLLNEQFFGPGTRLTVL.

The chain couples TRBV6-5 to TRBJ1-5; D is undetermined. Trimming stripped 6 bases from V and 5 bases from J, with 14 bases between. The CDR3 contains 14 residues. Per germline, CDR1 MNHEY and CDR2 SVGAGI. The CDR3 region has the DNA TGTGCCAGCAGCCTAGAGGCCGGCGATCAGCCCCAGCATTTT. It encodes CASSLEAGDQPQHF.

The chain joins TRBV11-2 to TRBJ2-7, with TRBD1 matching over 7 bases. Germline V gene sequence: CDR1 SGHAT, CDR2 FQNNGV. J was trimmed by 4 bases and V by 4 bases; bases with no gene match: 13. This CDR3 region has 16 residues. In DNA form, the CDR3 reads TGTGCCAGCAGCTGGACAGGCCAGGGGTTTGGATACGAGCAGTACTTC. Its protein product is CASSWTGQGFGYEQYF.

This clone came up a few times. This chain links TRBV29-1 with TRBJ1-2; 7 nucleotides agree with TRBD1. Germline V gene sequence: CDR1 SQVTM, CDR2 ANQGSEA. The CDR3 sequence is 14 residues long. V dropped 7 bases and J dropped 5; count of bases not matched to a gene: 13. The CDR3 sequence: CSALLTGQEYGYTF. CDR3 coding DNA: TGCAGCGCCCTACTGACAGGGCAAGAATATGGCTACACCTTC.